A single sample is the source of the 5 T cell receptor beta chains below, sequenced in a study of blood T cell repertoires in COVID-19. TCRdb's table, derived via immunoSEQ multiplex PCR, lists solely in-frame clones and lacks some. The sample holds 100,000 to 120,000 clones, 75% to 80% seen once. The source material was peripheral blood. The receptors derive from an elderly woman with active or convalescent COVID-19.

V usage is TRBV28 and J usage is TRBJ1-5; D is perhaps TRBD1 (5 bases). This CDR3 contains 17 residues. The V gene's germline CDR1 is MDHEN and CDR2 SYDVKM. V gave up 4 bases and J gave up 0 bases, with 16 bases separating them. CDR3 region: CASSSTTTVYSNQPQHF. CDR3 nucleotide sequence: TGTGCCAGCAGTTCGACCACGACAGTTTATAGCAATCAGCCCCAGCATTTT. The full variable domain, its missing parts supplied by reference TRBV28 and TRBJ1-5, is DVKVTQSSRYLVKRTGEKVFLECVQDMDHENMFWYRQDPGLGLRLIYFSYDVKMKEKGDIPEGYSVSREKKERFSLILESASTNQTSMYLCASSSTTTVYSNQPQHFGDGTRLSIL.

The CDR3 DNA sequence: TGCGCCAGCAGCCCGACAGGGATAGGGGAGACCCAGTACTTC. Amino acids: CASSPTGIGETQYF. The chain has TRBV5-1 and TRBJ2-5; 7 bases are a match to TRBD1. The V and J ends lost 4 bases and 5 bases, in that order; junction bases with no gene match: 8. Per germline, CDR1 SGHRS and CDR2 YFSETQ. This CDR3 spans 14 amino acids.

This sequence joins TRBV7-9 and TRBJ2-7; no definite D call. The CDR3 runs to 14 residues. The germline V gene has CDR1 SEHNR and CDR2 FQNEAQ (reference sequence). V was clipped by 1 base and J by 3 bases, with 10 bases between them. The CDR3, as DNA: TGTGCCAGCAGCTTAGATCCCGCCTACTACGAGCAGTACTTC. Its translation: CASSLDPAYYEQYF.

This clone has only a few counts. The V call is TRBV7-8, the J call TRBJ2-5; weak D call: TRBD2 (6 bases). CDR1 and CDR2 from the germline V gene are SGHVS and FQNEAQ. This CDR3 is 16 amino acids long. The germline V and J ends were trimmed by 1 base and 2 bases, with 14 bases remaining between them. CDR3 nucleotides: TGTGCCAGCAGCTTAGGTGTTCGGGACTTTCAAGAGACCCAGTACTTC. It specifies CASSLGVRDFQETQYF.

The sample holds one count of this clone. This chain connects TRBV7-9 to TRBJ2-2; 7 bases align to TRBD2. The V segment lost 5 bases and the J segment 1 base; nucleotides outside the gene matches: 1. CDR1 and CDR2 from the germline V gene are SEHNR and FQNEAQ (reference sequence). The CDR3 spans 14 residues. This CDR3 is CASSRGVNTGELFF. The CDR3, as DNA: TGTGCCAGCAGCCGGGGGGTGAACACCGGGGAGCTGTTTTTT.